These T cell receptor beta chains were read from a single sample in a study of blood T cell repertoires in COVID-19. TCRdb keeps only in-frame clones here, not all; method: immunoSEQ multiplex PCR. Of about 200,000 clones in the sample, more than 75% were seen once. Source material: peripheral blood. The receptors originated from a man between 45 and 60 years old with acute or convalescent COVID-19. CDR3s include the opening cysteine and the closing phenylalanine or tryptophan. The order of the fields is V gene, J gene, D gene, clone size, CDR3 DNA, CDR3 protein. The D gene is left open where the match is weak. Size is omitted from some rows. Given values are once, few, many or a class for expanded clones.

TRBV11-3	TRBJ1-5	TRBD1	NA	TGTGCCAGCAGCCCCGGGACAGGGAATAGCAATCAGCCCCAGCATTTT	CASSPGTGNSNQPQHF
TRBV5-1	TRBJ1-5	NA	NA	TGCGCCAGCAGCTTGGAGCGCGATCAGCCCCAGCATTTT	CASSLERDQPQHF
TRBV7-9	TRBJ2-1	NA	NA	TGTGCCAGCAGCCCTCGTAGTCAGGGGAAGAATGAGCAGTTCTTC	CASSPRSQGKNEQFF
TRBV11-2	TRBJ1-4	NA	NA	TGTGCCAGCAGCTTAGTACAGGCCGAAAAACTGTTTTTT	CASSLVQAEKLFF
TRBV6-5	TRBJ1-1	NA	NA	TGTGCCAGCAGTTACGACACTGGGCACGAAGCTTTCTTT	CASSYDTGHEAFF
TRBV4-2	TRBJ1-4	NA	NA	TGTGCCAGCAGCCAAGTGGGGGGTAATGAAAAACTGTTTTTT	CASSQVGGNEKLFF
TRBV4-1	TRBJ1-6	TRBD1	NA	TGCGCCAGCAGCCAAACCGGGACAGGATTCTCCTATAATTCACCCCTCCACTTT	CASSQTGTGFSYNSPLHF
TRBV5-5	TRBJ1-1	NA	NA	TGTGCCAGCAGCTTGGTACCCCATAGAGCGAACACTGAAGCTTTCTTT	CASSLVPHRANTEAFF
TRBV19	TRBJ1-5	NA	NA	TGTGCCAGTAGTATACTTCAGCCCCAGCATTTT	CASSILQPQHF
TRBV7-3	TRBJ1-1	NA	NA	TGTGCCAGCAGCCGGGACTGGAACACTGAAGCTTTCTTT	CASSRDWNTEAFF
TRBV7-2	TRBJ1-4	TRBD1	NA	TGTGCCAGCAGCTTCATACAGGGGGGTGGTGAAAAACTGTTTTTT	CASSFIQGGGEKLFF
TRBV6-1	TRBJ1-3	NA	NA	TGTGCCAGCAGTGAATATGGAGGGAGAAACACCATATATTTT	CASSEYGGRNTIYF
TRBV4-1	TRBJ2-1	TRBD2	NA	TGCGCCAGCAGCCCCTTCGGGACTAGCGGGGAGGGTGAGCAGTTCTTC	CASSPFGTSGEGEQFF
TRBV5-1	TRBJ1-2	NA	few	TGCGCCAGCAGCTTGACAGGGACTAACTATGGCTACACCTTC	CASSLTGTNYGYTF
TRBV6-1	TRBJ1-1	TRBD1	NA	TGTGCCAGCAGTGAAAGACAGGGCACTGAAGCTTTCTTT	CASSERQGTEAFF
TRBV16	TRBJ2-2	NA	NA	TGTGCCAGCAGCCCTTCTGGGCGGGGAACCGGGGAGCTGTTTTTT	CASSPSGRGTGELFF
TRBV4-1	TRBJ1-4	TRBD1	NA	TGCGCCAGCAGCCTTGCCCGGGACAGGGGGACTAATGAAAAACTGTTTTTT	CASSLARDRGTNEKLFF
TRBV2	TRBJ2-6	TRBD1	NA	TGTGCCAGCATTCCCGGGACAGGGGGCGACGGGGCCAACGTCCTGACTTTC	CASIPGTGGDGANVLTF
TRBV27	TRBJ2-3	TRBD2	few	TGTGCCAGCAGACGAGGGACTAGCGGCACAGATACGCAGTATTTT	CASRRGTSGTDTQYF
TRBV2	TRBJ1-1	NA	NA	TGTGCCAGCAGTATAGAGTACAGGCCCGGGACTGAAGCTTTCTTT	CASSIEYRPGTEAFF
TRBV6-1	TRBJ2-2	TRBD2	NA	TGTGCCAGCAGTGAACTTGCGGGAGGGCGCGGGGAGCTGTTTTTT	CASSELAGGRGELFF
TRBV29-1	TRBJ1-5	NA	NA	TGCAGCGTCGCGACAGATTTCAATCAGCCCCAGCATTTT	CSVATDFNQPQHF
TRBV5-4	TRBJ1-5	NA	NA	TGTGCCAGCAGCTTAGGCGGAGGGGAAGGGAGCAATCAGCCCCAGCATTTT	CASSLGGGEGSNQPQHF
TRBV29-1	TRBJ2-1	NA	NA	TGCAGCGTTGAGCAGGGGGGCAGGAATGAGCAGTTCTTC	CSVEQGGRNEQFF
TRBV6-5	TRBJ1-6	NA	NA	TGTGCCAGCACCACAGGGTCCAATTCACCCCTCCACTTT	CASTTGSNSPLHF
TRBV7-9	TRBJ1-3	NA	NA	TGTGCCAGCAGAGATTGGACAGCCGATTCTGGAAACACCATATATTTT	CASRDWTADSGNTIYF
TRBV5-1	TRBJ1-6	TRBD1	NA	TGCGCCAGCAGCTCCGGACAGGGGAGCCTTTCACCCCTCCACTTT	CASSSGQGSLSPLHF
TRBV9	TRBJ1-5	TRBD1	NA	TGTGCCAGCAGCGGATGGGACAGCCCCAATCAGCCCCAGCATTTT	CASSGWDSPNQPQHF
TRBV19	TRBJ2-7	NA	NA	TGTGCCAGTAGTATAAAGCTCCGCTCCTACGAGCAGTACTTC	CASSIKLRSYEQYF
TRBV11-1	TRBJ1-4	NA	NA	TGTGCCAGCAGCTTATCCAGGTCTAATGAAAAACTGTTTTTT	CASSLSRSNEKLFF
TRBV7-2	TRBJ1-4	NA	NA	TGTGCCAGCAGCTACGGAGGGGTCGGGCGTGAAAAACTGTTTTTT	CASSYGGVGREKLFF
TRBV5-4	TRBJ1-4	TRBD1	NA	TGTGCCAGCAGCATGGGACAGGGAACAACTAATGAAAAACTGTTTTTT	CASSMGQGTTNEKLFF
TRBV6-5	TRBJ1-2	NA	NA	TGTGCCAGCAGTTCCCCTCGGGGTGCTAACTATGGCTACACCTTC	CASSSPRGANYGYTF
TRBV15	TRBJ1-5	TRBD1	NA	TGTGCCACCAGCAGAGGACAGGGGAATCAGCCCCAGCATTTT	CATSRGQGNQPQHF
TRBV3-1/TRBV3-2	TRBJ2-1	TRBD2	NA	TGTGCCAGCACCCCCCGAGCGGGGTACAATGAGCAGTTCTTC	CASTPRAGYNEQFF
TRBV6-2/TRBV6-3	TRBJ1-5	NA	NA	TGTGCCAGCAGTGTCCTGGACATCAATCAGCCCCAGCATTTT	CASSVLDINQPQHF
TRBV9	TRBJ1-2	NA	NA	TGTGCCAGCAGCGCACAGCCCTATGGCTACACCTTC	CASSAQPYGYTF
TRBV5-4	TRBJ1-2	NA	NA	TGTGCCAGCAGCTTGGCCCGTTCTAGGTTCGCGAACTATGGCTACACCTTC	CASSLARSRFANYGYTF
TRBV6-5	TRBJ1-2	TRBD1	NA	TGTGCCAGCAGCGAGGGACAGAACGTTAGGGGCTACACCTTC	CASSEGQNVRGYTF
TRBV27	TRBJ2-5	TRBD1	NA	TGTGCCAGCAGTCCCGGGACAGGGGAAGAGACCCAGTACTTC	CASSPGTGEETQYF
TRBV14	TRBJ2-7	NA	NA	TGTGCCAGCAGCCAAGGAGGACTATTGGCGTACGAGCAGTACTTC	CASSQGGLLAYEQYF
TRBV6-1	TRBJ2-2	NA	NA	TGTGCCAGCAGTGAACAGGGGTGGGGGATCTACACCGGGGAGCTGTTTTTT	CASSEQGWGIYTGELFF
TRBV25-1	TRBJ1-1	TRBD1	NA	TGTGCCAGCAGTAAGGACAGGGAGAACACTGAAGCTTTCTTT	CASSKDRENTEAFF
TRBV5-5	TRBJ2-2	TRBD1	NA	TGTGCCAGCAGCTTCGAGGGGGCCGCAAACACCGGGGAGCTGTTTTTT	CASSFEGAANTGELFF
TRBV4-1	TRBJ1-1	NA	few	TGCGCCAGCAGCCATCCTACAGGGAGCACTGAAGCTTTCTTT	CASSHPTGSTEAFF
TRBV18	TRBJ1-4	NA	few	TGTGCCAGCTCACCAGAGGGCTATAGAAAACTGTTTTTT	CASSPEGYRKLFF
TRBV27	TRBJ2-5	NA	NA	TGTGCCAGCAGTTTACGACAGGCCAATTGGGAGACCCAGTACTTC	CASSLRQANWETQYF
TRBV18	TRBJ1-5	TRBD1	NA	TGTGCCAGCTCTCCAACGGGACAGTTTCAGCCCCAGCATTTT	CASSPTGQFQPQHF
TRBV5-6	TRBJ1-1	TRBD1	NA	TGTGCCAGCAGCTCCTTCCTATTAGGGGGCGGGATGGAGACTGAAGCTTTCTTT	CASSSFLLGGGMETEAFF
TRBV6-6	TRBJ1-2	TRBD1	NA	TGTGCCAGCAGGTCCCCGGGACAGGCTATGAGACTCACCTTC	CASRSPGQAMRLTF
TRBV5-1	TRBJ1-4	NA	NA	TGCGCCAGCAGCTTAATTCCCTCCAATGAAAAACTGTTTTTT	CASSLIPSNEKLFF
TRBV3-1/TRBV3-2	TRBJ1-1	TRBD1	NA	TGTGCCAGCAGCCGAGGGGGCGGTGAAACTGAAGCTTTCTTT	CASSRGGGETEAFF
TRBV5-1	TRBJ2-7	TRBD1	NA	TGCGCCAGCAGCTTTTCCGACAGGGCTTTCTACGAGCAGTACTTC	CASSFSDRAFYEQYF
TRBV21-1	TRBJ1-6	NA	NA	TGTGCCAGCAGCTTCACACCCCTCCACTTT	CASSFTPLHF
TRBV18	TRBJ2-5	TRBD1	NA	TGTGCCAGCTCACCACCCACAGGGGTATCAGAGACCCAGTACTTC	CASSPPTGVSETQYF
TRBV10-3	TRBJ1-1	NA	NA	TGTGCCATCAGTAGCCTGAACACTGAAGCTTTCTTT	CAISSLNTEAFF
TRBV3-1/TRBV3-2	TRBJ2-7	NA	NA	TGTGCCAGCAGCCAAATCGAGTGGTCGGGGCAGTACTTC	CASSQIEWSGQYF
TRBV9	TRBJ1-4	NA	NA	TGTGCCAGCAGCGTTTCCGGACTCGTGGATGAAAAACTGTTTTTT	CASSVSGLVDEKLFF
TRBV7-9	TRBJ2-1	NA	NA	TGTGCCAGCAGGCGCAATGAGCAGTTCTTC	CASRRNEQFF
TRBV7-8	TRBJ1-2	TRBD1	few	TGTGCCAGCAGCTTAGCTCCCAGGGGGAGTGGTAACTATGGCTACACCTTC	CASSLAPRGSGNYGYTF